The 21 T cell receptor beta chains below all came from one sample that was sequenced in a study of CXCR3-negative and CXCR3-positive naive CD8 T cells (dated by TCRdb to between 2019 and 2020). Reads for this sample came from a NextSeq 550. The Human TCR Profiling Kit (MiLaboratory) was used to make UMI-labeled 5' RACE TRB cDNA libraries. After TCRdb reprocessed the reads, each CDR3 protein sequence was kept as one row, without DNA. Per the sample table, the count is nearly 45,000 distinct CDR3 sequences. Of the sample, roughly 15% falls within the top ten clones. The sample taken for sequencing was memory CD8+ T cells from blood. The meaning of the sample's cell subset or site label: conventional CD8+ memory T cells (TMEM), sorted as controls. The source is a human donor in good health. Some clones in this sample may be carry-over from other donors' samples.

V gene TRBV7-9 combines with J gene TRBJ1-1. The CDR3 loop spans 13 amino acids. Germline CDR1 is SEHNR and CDR2 is FQNEAQ (reference sequence). CDR3 sequence: CASSFGRNTEAFF.

The chain has TRBV12-3 or TRBV12-4 and TRBJ2-7; TCRdb picks TRBD1, but there is no DNA to check that call. The CDR3 length is 14 residues. The CDR3: CASSTGQGAYEQYF.

The CDR3 sequence: CASSLGQGYNEQFF. The chain is built from TRBV7-6 and TRBJ2-1; with no DNA, the TCRdb D assignment of TRBD1 cannot be verified. The germline V gene has CDR1 SGHVS and CDR2 FNYEAQ. CDR3 size: 14 residues.

The chain combines TRBV29-1 with TRBJ2-7; there is no DNA to check the TCRdb D call of TRBD1. Germline CDR1 reads SQVTM; CDR2 reads ANQGSEA. The CDR3 loop spans 15 amino acids. CDR3 amino acids: CSVEDRDRGTYEQYF.

CDR3 residues: CSARDTTGTTTAQETQYF. The V gene is TRBV20-1, the J gene TRBJ2-5; the TCRdb call, TRBD1, lacks DNA for checking. Germline-derived CDR1 and CDR2 are DFQATT and SNEGSKA (reference sequence). The CDR3 covers 18 residues.

The J gene is TRBJ1-2, the V gene TRBV4-3. The CDR3 contains 14 residues. CDR1 is LGHNA, CDR2 YSLEER, per germline. This chain's CDR3 is CASSIPTEKHGYTF.

The chain carries TRBV11-2 and TRBJ2-7; without DNA, the TCRdb call of TRBD2 cannot be checked. The CDR3 is 14 residues long. Per germline, CDR1 SGHAT and CDR2 FQNNGV. The CDR3 loop is CASSLDPSRYEQYF. Full variable domain (rest looked up from reference TRBV11-2 and TRBJ2-7): EAGVAQSPRYKIIEKRQSVAFWCNPISGHATLYWYQQILGQGPKLLIQFQNNGVVDDSQLPKDRFSAERLKGVDSTLKIQPAKLEDSAVYLCASSLDPSRYEQYFGPGTRLTVT.

This sequence joins TRBV28 and TRBJ2-7; the D call of TRBD2 rests on TCRdb alone, since no DNA is present to check it. The CDR3 spans 12 residues. Germline lookup yields CDR1 MDHEN and CDR2 SYDVKM. The CDR3 loop is CASRAGHYEQYF. Variable domain in full (rest from reference TRBV28 and TRBJ2-7): DVKVTQSSRYLVKRTGEKVFLECVQDMDHENMFWYRQDPGLGLRLIYFSYDVKMKEKGDIPEGYSVSREKKERFSLILESASTNQTSMYLCASRAGHYEQYFGPGTRLTVT.

The V call is TRBV28, the J call TRBJ2-1. From germline, CDR1 is MDHEN and CDR2 SYDVKM. The CDR3 covers 13 residues. CDR3 sequence: CASSLGEYNEQFF.

This chain links TRBV5-1 with TRBJ2-1; checking the TCRdb D call of TRBD1 is not possible without DNA. Germline values: CDR1 SGHRS, CDR2 YFSETQ. The CDR3 extends over 14 amino acids. This CDR3 reads CASRPWGGYNEQFF.

V and J are TRBV28 and TRBJ2-2; no DNA is available, so the TRBD1 call from TCRdb remains unchecked. In germline, CDR1 is MDHEN, CDR2 SYDVKM. The CDR3 runs 15 residues. CDR3 protein: CASSEGATGSGELFF.

V and J are TRBV6-5 and TRBJ1-1. Germline V lookup: CDR1 MNHEY, CDR2 SVGAGI. The CDR3 spans 18 residues. The CDR3 region is CASSSHTYRERVGTEAFF.

This rearrangement joins TRBV20-1 to TRBJ2-7. Germline V gene data show CDR1 as DFQATT and CDR2 as SNEGSKA (reference sequence). This CDR3 has 11 amino acids. CDR3 region: CSADRSYEQYF.

The V gene is TRBV20-1, the J gene TRBJ2-5; without DNA, the TCRdb call of TRBD2 cannot be checked. CDR1 and CDR2 from the germline V gene are DFQATT and SNEGSKA (reference sequence). This CDR3 contains 14 residues. This CDR3 is CTGRLTSHQETQYF.

The chain is built from TRBV29-1 and TRBJ2-1; without DNA, the TCRdb call of TRBD2 cannot be checked. CDR1 SQVTM and CDR2 ANQGSEA come from the germline V gene. The CDR3 sequence is 15 residues long. CDR3 sequence reads: CSVDPLLAGLDEQFF.

The V call is TRBV12-1, the J call TRBJ2-2; checking the TCRdb D call of TRBD2 is not possible without DNA. TRBV12-1 is a known pseudogene. The CDR3 has 13 amino acids. CDR3 region: CARTSGGTGELFF.

This chain uses TRBV6-5 with TRBJ2-3; TCRdb names TRBD1, which stays unverified in the absence of DNA. Germline V gene data show CDR1 as MNHEY and CDR2 as SVGAGI. CDR3 size: 14 residues. The CDR3 sequence: CAGPGTGNTDTQYF.

The rearrangement links TRBV9 to TRBJ1-4; TCRdb selects TRBD1, and the lack of DNA leaves this call unchecked. CDR3 length: 15 amino acids. CDR1 is SGDLS, CDR2 YYNGEE, per germline. CDR3: CASSVTGGTNEKLFF.

This clonotype counts as medium-sized by frequency. The rearrangement links TRBV7-8 to TRBJ2-4; TCRdb lists TRBD1, though no DNA is available to test this call. This CDR3 spans 16 amino acids. CDR1 SGHVS and CDR2 FQNEAQ come from the germline V gene. The CDR3: CASSPRQGWSGNIQYF.

The rearrangement links TRBV23-1 to TRBJ2-3; checking the TCRdb D call of TRBD1 is not possible without DNA. TRBV23-1 is identified as an open reading frame with a role that is uncertain. The CDR3 is 18 residues long. The chain's CDR3 is CASSHPTLRGQGTDTQYF.

The chain links TRBV11-2 to TRBJ1-1. This CDR3 is 13 amino acids long. Germline CDR1 is SGHAT and CDR2 is FQNNGV. The CDR3 loop reads CASSFLQLYEAFF. Combining the CDR3 with reference TRBV11-2 and TRBJ1-1 gives the whole variable domain EAGVAQSPRYKIIEKRQSVAFWCNPISGHATLYWYQQILGQGPKLLIQFQNNGVVDDSQLPKDRFSAERLKGVDSTLKIQPAKLEDSAVYLCASSFLQLYEAFFGQGTRLTVV.